This TCR beta chain was documented in a study of blood T cell repertoires in COVID-19. Looking at the study overall: Sites across the United States, Italy and Spain contributed samples from acute and convalescent COVID-19.

The table came from immunoSEQ multiplex PCR; TCRdb's copy has only in-frame clones and leaves some out. This repertoire shows more than 80,000 clones, approximately 86% found once; its top ten account for 1.5% to 2%. Germline trimming cut 6 bases from V and 9 bases from J; bases unmatched to any gene: 4. CDR1 is MNHEY and CDR2 is SMNVEV in the germline V gene (reference sequence). The CDR3 totals 12 residues. The sequence came from a man older than 75 with acute or convalescent COVID-19. The gene calls are TRBV27 and TRBJ2-4; TRBD1 aligns across 8 bases. Sequenced input: peripheral blood. The CDR3, as DNA: TGTGCCAGCAGCCTACAGGGGGGCATTCAGTACTTC. This sequence encodes CASSLQGGIQYF.